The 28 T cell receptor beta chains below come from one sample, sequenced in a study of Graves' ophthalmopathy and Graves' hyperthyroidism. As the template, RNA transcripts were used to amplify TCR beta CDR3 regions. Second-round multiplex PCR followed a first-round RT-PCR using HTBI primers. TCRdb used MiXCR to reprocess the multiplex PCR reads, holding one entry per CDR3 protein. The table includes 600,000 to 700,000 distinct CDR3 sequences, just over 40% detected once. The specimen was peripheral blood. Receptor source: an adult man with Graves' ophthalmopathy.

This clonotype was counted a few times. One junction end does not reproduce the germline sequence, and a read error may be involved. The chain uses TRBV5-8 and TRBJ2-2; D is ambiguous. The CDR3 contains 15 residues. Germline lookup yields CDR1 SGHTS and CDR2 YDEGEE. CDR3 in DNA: TGTGCCAGCAGCGTACCACAGTCCTTCACCCGGGAGCTGTTTTTT. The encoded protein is CASSVPQSFTRELFF.

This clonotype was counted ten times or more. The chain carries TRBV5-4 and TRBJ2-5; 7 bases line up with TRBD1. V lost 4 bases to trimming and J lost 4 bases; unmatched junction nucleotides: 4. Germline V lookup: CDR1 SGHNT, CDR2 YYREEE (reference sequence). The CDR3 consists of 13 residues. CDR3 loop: CASSRPGGETQYF. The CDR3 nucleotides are TGTGCCAGCAGCCGCCCAGGGGGAGAGACCCAGTACTTC.

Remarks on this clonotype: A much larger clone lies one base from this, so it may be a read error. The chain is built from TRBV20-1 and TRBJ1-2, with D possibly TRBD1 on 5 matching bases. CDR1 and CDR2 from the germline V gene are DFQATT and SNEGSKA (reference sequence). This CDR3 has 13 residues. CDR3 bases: TGCAGTGCTTTGGGGACCGCCCTTGATGGCCACACCTTC. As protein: CSALGTALDGHTF.

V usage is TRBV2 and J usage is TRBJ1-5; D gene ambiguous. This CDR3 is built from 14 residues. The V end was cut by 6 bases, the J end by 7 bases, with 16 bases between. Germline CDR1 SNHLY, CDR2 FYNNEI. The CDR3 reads CASSFIDSRQPQHF. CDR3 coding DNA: TGTGCCAGCAGCTTCATAGATAGCAGGCAGCCCCAGCATTTT.

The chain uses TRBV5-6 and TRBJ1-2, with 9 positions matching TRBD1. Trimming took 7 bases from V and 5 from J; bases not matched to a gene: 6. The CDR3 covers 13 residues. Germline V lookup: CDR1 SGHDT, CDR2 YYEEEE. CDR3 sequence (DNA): TGTGCCAGCGGAAGGACAGGGGATTATGGCTACACCTTC. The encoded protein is CASGRTGDYGYTF.

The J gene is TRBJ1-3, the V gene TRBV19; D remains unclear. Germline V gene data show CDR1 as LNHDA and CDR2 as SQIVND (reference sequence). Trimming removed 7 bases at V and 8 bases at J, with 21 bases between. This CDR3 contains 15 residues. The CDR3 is CASTLTPPAGYTIYF. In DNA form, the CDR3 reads TGTGCCAGTACCCTCACCCCACCCGCTGGCTACACCATATATTTT.

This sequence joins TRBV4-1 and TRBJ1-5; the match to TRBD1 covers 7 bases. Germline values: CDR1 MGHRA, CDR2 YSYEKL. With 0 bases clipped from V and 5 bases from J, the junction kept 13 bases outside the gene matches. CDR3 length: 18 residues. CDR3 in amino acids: CASSQEGLTDRAYQPQHF. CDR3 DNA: TGCGCCAGCAGCCAAGAAGGTCTAACAGACAGGGCCTATCAGCCCCAGCATTTT.

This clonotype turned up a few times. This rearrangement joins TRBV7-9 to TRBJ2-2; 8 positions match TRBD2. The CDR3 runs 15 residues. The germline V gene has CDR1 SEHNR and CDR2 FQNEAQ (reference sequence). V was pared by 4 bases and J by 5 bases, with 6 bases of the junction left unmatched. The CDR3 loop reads CASSWGTSGTGELFF. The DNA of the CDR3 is TGTGCCAGCAGCTGGGGGACTAGTGGGACCGGGGAGCTGTTTTTT.

Here the CDR3 reads CASAGQGVGETQYF. Written as DNA, the CDR3 is TGTGCCAGCGCGGGACAGGGGGTCGGAGAGACCCAGTACTTC. The chain carries TRBV10-3 and TRBJ2-5; the match to TRBD1 covers 11 bases. There are 14 residues in the CDR3. The V gene end was trimmed by 10 bases and the J gene end by 4 bases; junction bases not matched to a gene: 8. Germline-derived CDR1 and CDR2 are ENHRY and SYGVKD.

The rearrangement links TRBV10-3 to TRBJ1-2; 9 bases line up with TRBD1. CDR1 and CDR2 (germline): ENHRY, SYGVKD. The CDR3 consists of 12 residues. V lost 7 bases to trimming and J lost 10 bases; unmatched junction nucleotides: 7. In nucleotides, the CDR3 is TGTGCCATCAAACGGGACAGGGAGGTCTACACCTTC. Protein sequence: CAIKRDREVYTF.

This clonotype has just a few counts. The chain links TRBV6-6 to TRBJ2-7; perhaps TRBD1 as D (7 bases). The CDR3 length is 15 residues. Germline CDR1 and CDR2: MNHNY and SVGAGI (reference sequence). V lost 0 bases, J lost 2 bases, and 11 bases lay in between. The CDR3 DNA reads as TGTGCCAGCAGTTACTCGGAGGGGGCTCCCTACGAGCAGTACTTC. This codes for CASSYSEGAPYEQYF.

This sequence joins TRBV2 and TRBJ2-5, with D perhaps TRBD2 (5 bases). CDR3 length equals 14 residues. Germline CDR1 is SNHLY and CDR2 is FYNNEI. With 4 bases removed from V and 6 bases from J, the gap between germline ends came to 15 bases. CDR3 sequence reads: CASSAAVRRQTQYF. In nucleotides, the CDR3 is TGTGCCAGCAGTGCCGCCGTCAGGAGGCAGACCCAGTACTTC.

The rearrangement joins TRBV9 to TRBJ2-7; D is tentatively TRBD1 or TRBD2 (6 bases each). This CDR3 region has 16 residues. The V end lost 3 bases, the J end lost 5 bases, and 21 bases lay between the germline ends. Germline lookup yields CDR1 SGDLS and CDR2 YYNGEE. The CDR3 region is CASSASGGQRFNEQYF. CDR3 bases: TGTGCCAGCAGCGCTTCTGGGGGGCAGCGCTTTAACGAGCAGTACTTC.

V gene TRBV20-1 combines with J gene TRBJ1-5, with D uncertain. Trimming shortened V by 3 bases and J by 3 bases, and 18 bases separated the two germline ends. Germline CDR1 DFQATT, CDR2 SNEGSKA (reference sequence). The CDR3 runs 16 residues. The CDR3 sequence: CSASPLRLGNNQPQHF. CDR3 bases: TGCAGTGCTAGCCCTTTGAGGTTGGGAAACAATCAGCCCCAGCATTTT.

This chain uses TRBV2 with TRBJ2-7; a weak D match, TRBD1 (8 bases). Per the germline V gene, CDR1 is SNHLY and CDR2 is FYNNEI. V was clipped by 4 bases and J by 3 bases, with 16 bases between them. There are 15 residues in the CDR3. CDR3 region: CASSGRGPGGYEQYF. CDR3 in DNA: TGTGCCAGCAGTGGCAGGGGGCCGGGGGGCTACGAGCAGTACTTC.

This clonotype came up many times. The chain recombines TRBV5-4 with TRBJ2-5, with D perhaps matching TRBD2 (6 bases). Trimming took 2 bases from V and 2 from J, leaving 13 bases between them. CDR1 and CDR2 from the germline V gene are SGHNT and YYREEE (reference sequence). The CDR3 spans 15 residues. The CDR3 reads CASSFFRDSQETQYF. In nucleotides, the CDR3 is TGTGCCAGCAGCTTCTTCCGGGACTCACAAGAGACCCAGTACTTC.

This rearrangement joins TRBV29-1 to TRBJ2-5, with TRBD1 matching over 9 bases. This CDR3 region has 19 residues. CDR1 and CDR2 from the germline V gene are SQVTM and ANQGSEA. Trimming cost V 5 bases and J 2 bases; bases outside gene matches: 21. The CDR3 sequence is CSVTGTGTTRQRGQETQYF. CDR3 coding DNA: TGCAGCGTTACCGGGACAGGGACCACACGACAGCGCGGACAAGAGACCCAGTACTTC.

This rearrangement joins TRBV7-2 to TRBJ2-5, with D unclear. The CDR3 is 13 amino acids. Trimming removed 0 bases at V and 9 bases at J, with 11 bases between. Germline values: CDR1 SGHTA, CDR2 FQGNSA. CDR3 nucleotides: TGTGCCAGCAGCTTAGCGAGCCATCAGCCCCAGTACTTC. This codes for CASSLASHQPQYF.

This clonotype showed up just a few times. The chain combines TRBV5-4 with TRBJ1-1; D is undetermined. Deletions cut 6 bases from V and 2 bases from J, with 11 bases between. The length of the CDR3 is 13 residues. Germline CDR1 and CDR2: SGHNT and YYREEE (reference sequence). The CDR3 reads CASNQKINTEAFF. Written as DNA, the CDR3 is TGTGCCAGCAACCAAAAAATCAACACTGAAGCTTTCTTT.

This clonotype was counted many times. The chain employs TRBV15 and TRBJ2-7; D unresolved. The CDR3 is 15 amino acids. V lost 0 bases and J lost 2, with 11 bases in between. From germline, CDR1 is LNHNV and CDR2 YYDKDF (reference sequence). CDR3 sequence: CATSRERLGPYEQYF. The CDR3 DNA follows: TGTGCCACCAGCAGAGAGAGGCTAGGACCCTACGAGCAGTACTTC.

This chain's CDR3 is CASRVRKKGANVLTF. Here the CDR3 DNA reads TGTGCCAGCAGAGTACGGAAGAAAGGGGCCAACGTCCTGACTTTC. J is TRBJ2-6 and V is TRBV27, with D unresolved. With 6 bases removed from V and 4 bases from J, the gap between germline ends came to 13 bases. Germline assignment: CDR1 MNHEY and CDR2 SMNVEV (reference sequence). This CDR3 is 15 amino acids long. The full variable domain, rest sourced from reference TRBV27 and TRBJ2-6, is EAQVTQNPRYLITVTGKKLTVTCSQNMNHEYMSWYRQDPGLGLRQIYYSMNVEVTDKGDVPEGYKVSRKEKRNFPLILESPSPNQTSLYFCASRVRKKGANVLTFGAGSRLTVL.

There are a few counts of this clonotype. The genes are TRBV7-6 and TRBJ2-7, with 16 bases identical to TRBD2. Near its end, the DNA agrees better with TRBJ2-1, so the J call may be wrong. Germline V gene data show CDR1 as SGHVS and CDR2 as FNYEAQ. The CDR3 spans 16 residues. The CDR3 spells CASSTTGLAGGREQFF. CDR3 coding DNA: TGTGCCAGCAGCACAACGGGACTAGCGGGGGGGCGAGAGCAGTTCTTC.

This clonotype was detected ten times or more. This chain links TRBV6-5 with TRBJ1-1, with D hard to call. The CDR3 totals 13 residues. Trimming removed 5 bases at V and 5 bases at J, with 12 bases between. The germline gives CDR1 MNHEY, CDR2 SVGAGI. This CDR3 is CASSSLSGTEAFF. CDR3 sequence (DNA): TGTGCCAGCAGTAGCCTTAGTGGAACTGAAGCTTTCTTT.

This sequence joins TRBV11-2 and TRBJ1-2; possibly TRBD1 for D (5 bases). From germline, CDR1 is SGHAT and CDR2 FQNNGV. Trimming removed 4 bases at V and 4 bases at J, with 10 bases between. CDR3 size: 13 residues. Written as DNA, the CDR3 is TGTGCCAGCAGCTCCTACCAGGGCTATGGCTACACCTTC. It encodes CASSSYQGYGYTF. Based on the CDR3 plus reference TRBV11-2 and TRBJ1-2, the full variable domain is EAGVAQSPRYKIIEKRQSVAFWCNPISGHATLYWYQQILGQGPKLLIQFQNNGVVDDSQLPKDRFSAERLKGVDSTLKIQPAKLEDSAVYLCASSSYQGYGYTFGSGTRLTVV.

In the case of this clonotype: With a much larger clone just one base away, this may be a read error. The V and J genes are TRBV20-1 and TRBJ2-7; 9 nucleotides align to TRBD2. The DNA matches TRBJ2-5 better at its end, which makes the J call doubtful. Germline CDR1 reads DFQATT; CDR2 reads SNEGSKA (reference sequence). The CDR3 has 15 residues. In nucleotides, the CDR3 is TGCAGTGCTAGGCGGGAGGGCCGGTGGCAAGGGACCCAGTACTTC. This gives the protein CSARREGRWQGTQYF.

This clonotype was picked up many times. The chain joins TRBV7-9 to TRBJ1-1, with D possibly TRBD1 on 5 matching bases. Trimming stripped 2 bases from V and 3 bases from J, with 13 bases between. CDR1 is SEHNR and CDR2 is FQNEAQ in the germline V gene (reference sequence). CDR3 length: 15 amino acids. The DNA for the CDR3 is TGTGCCAGCAGCTTATTAGGGAAAGGGGACACTGAAGCTTTCTTT. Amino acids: CASSLLGKGDTEAFF.

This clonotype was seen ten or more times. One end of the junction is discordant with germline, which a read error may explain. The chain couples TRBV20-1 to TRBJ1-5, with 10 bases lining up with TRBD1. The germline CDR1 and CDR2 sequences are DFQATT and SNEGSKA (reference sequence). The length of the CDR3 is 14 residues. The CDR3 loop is CSARRGQGSQPQHF. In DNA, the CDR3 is TGCAGTGCTAGACGGGGACAGGGGAGTCAGCCCCAACATTTT.

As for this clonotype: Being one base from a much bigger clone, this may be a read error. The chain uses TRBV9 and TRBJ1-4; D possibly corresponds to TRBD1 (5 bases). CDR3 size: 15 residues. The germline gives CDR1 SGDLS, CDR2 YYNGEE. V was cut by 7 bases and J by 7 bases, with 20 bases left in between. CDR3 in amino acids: CASGEEKTGGEKLFF. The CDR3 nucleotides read TGTGCCAGCGGTGAAGAAAAAACAGGTGGTGAAAAACTGTTTTTT.